This T cell receptor beta chain was sequenced in a study of blood T cell repertoires in COVID-19. In the authors' workflow: Reference gene primer amplification in the assay estimated nucleated cell counts. The method was immunoSEQ multiplex PCR; TCRdb's version includes in-frame clones alone and lacks a portion of them. The D gene and trimming were derived from the DNA, and the V and J assignments and clone size from that table. The repertoire includes about 200,000 clones, around nine tenths of them detected once, and approximately 5.6% sits in the top ten. On this clone itself: One junction end disagrees with the germline gene, perhaps due to a read error.

Germline V gene lookup returns CDR1 SGHNT and CDR2 YENEEA. The CDR3 is made up of 14 amino acids. The sequence was collected from a man aged 40-49 years with active or convalescent COVID-19. V is TRBV11-3 and J is TRBJ2-5; D remains ambiguous. The specimen sequenced was peripheral blood. The CDR3 nucleotides read TGTGCCAGCAGCGTAGAAACTCTGTGGGAGACCCAGTACTTC. Amino acid sequence: CASSVETLWETQYF.